The rows below give T cell receptor beta chains drawn from one sample of a study of shared clonotypes between healthy human individuals. Data came from immunoSEQ multiplex PCR; TCRdb stores just in-frame clones and leaves some out. This table has about 580,000 clones, nearly 98% appearing once. The sequencing input was naive CD8+ T cells sorted from blood. All receptors derive from a man aged 25-40 years in good health. CDR3s include the opening cysteine and the closing phenylalanine or tryptophan. D genes are given only for firm matches. Not all rows give a size; the values are once, few, many and, for expanded clones, a class.

J gene: TRBJ2-1
V gene: TRBV7-9
clone size: NA
D gene: TRBD1
CDR3 DNA: TGTGCCAGCATCCATCGACAGGGTACCTACAATGAGCAGTTCTTC
CDR3 protein: CASIHRQGTYNEQFF

J gene: TRBJ2-7
V gene: TRBV9
clone size: NA
D gene: NA
CDR3 DNA: TGTGCCAGCAGCGTAGAGCCGGGGCTGAATTACGAGCAGTACTTC
CDR3 protein: CASSVEPGLNYEQYF

J gene: TRBJ2-1
V gene: TRBV13
clone size: NA
D gene: TRBD2
CDR3 DNA: TGTGCCAGCAGCTCGGGACTAGCGGGAGCCTACAATGAGCAGTTCTTC
CDR3 protein: CASSSGLAGAYNEQFF

J gene: TRBJ2-7
V gene: TRBV19
clone size: NA
D gene: TRBD2
CDR3 DNA: TGTGCCAGTAGTCCGGGGGAGGGCCCCGCCTACGAGCAGTACTTC
CDR3 protein: CASSPGEGPAYEQYF

J gene: TRBJ2-7
V gene: TRBV28
clone size: NA
D gene: TRBD1
CDR3 DNA: TGTGCCAGCAGTTTACCCGGGACAGGGGGCTACGAGCAGTACTTC
CDR3 protein: CASSLPGTGGYEQYF

J gene: TRBJ2-2
V gene: TRBV7-9
clone size: NA
D gene: NA
CDR3 DNA: TGTGCCAGCAGCTTGGCAAGGGGGACGGTCACCGGGGAGCTGTTTTTT
CDR3 protein: CASSLARGTVTGELFF

J gene: TRBJ2-1
V gene: TRBV11-2
clone size: NA
D gene: NA
CDR3 DNA: TGTGCCAGCAGCCCGGCCAGTTACAATGAGCAGTTCTTC
CDR3 protein: CASSPASYNEQFF

J gene: TRBJ1-5
V gene: TRBV7-6
clone size: NA
D gene: NA
CDR3 DNA: TGTGCCAGCAGCCGAACCCCAGGGGAAAGTCAGCCCCAGCATTTT
CDR3 protein: CASSRTPGESQPQHF

J gene: TRBJ2-1
V gene: TRBV7-8
clone size: NA
D gene: NA
CDR3 DNA: TGTGCCAGCGATGCCTACTCCTACAATGAGCAGTTCTTC
CDR3 protein: CASDAYSYNEQFF

J gene: TRBJ1-4
V gene: TRBV28
clone size: NA
D gene: NA
CDR3 DNA: TGTGCCAGCAGTCGATGGACTGCAACTAATGAAAAACTGTTTTTT
CDR3 protein: CASSRWTATNEKLFF

J gene: TRBJ1-5
V gene: TRBV7-9
clone size: NA
D gene: NA
CDR3 DNA: TGTGCCAGCAGCTTAGGGTCCGGGTCGGGTTATAGCAATCAGCCCCAGCATTTT
CDR3 protein: CASSLGSGSGYSNQPQHF

J gene: TRBJ2-7
V gene: TRBV11-2
clone size: NA
D gene: TRBD1
CDR3 DNA: TGTGCCAGCAGCACCAAGACAGGGCTGACCTACGAGCAGTACTTC
CDR3 protein: CASSTKTGLTYEQYF

J gene: TRBJ2-2
V gene: TRBV15
clone size: NA
D gene: NA
CDR3 DNA: TGTGCCGCAGGTGACCGTAACACCGGGGAGCTGTTTTTT
CDR3 protein: CAAGDRNTGELFF

J gene: TRBJ2-6
V gene: TRBV9
clone size: few
D gene: NA
CDR3 DNA: TGTGCCAGCAGCGTTGGCTCTGGGGCCAACGTCCTGACTTTC
CDR3 protein: CASSVGSGANVLTF

J gene: TRBJ2-7
V gene: TRBV30
clone size: once
D gene: NA
CDR3 DNA: TGTGCCTGGAGTGTAGGTTCGGAATACGAGCAGTACTTC
CDR3 protein: CAWSVGSEYEQYF

J gene: TRBJ2-3
V gene: TRBV7-2
clone size: NA
D gene: NA
CDR3 DNA: TGTGCCAGCAGCTACGGGATTTACACAGATACGCAGTATTTT
CDR3 protein: CASSYGIYTDTQYF

J gene: TRBJ2-7
V gene: TRBV7-9
clone size: NA
D gene: NA
CDR3 DNA: TGTGCCAGCAGCTTAGACCGTCACGAGCAGTACTTC
CDR3 protein: CASSLDRHEQYF

J gene: TRBJ2-7
V gene: TRBV10-2
clone size: NA
D gene: TRBD2
CDR3 DNA: TGCGCCAGCAGCGATACTAGCGGATACATAAGCTCCTACGAGCAGTACTTC
CDR3 protein: CASSDTSGYISSYEQYF

J gene: TRBJ2-7
V gene: TRBV7-6
clone size: NA
D gene: NA
CDR3 DNA: TGTGCCAGCAGCGTGACCGCGGGATCATTCTACGAGCAGTACTTC
CDR3 protein: CASSVTAGSFYEQYF

J gene: TRBJ2-1
V gene: TRBV7-9
clone size: NA
D gene: NA
CDR3 DNA: TGTGCCAGCAGCTTACCGGCGTTGAGGAATGAGCAGTTCTTC
CDR3 protein: CASSLPALRNEQFF

J gene: TRBJ2-7
V gene: TRBV5-6
clone size: once
D gene: NA
CDR3 DNA: TGTGCCAGCAGCTTGCGCGACCGGGTGGAGCAGTACTTC
CDR3 protein: CASSLRDRVEQYF

J gene: TRBJ1-2
V gene: TRBV9
clone size: NA
D gene: TRBD1
CDR3 DNA: TGTGCCAGCGGGCCGGGACAGATAGGCTATGGCTACACCTTC
CDR3 protein: CASGPGQIGYGYTF

J gene: TRBJ1-2
V gene: TRBV27
clone size: NA
D gene: NA
CDR3 DNA: TGTGCCAGCAGTCATAGCAGGGGACAATTCTATGGCTACACCTTC
CDR3 protein: CASSHSRGQFYGYTF

J gene: TRBJ2-1
V gene: TRBV11-2
clone size: once
D gene: NA
CDR3 DNA: TGTGCCAGCAGTCACAGAGCCCACAATGAGCAGTTCTTC
CDR3 protein: CASSHRAHNEQFF

J gene: TRBJ2-5
V gene: TRBV7-9
clone size: NA
D gene: NA
CDR3 DNA: TGTGCCAGCAGCTTATACGTTGAGACCCAGTACTTC
CDR3 protein: CASSLYVETQYF

J gene: TRBJ2-7
V gene: TRBV29-1
clone size: NA
D gene: TRBD2
CDR3 DNA: TGCAGCGTTGTTCGACTAGCGGGCGAGCAGTACTTC
CDR3 protein: CSVVRLAGEQYF

J gene: TRBJ2-7
V gene: TRBV6-5
clone size: NA
D gene: NA
CDR3 DNA: TGTGCCAGCAGTTACAGGGCTAGTGACGAGCAGTACTTC
CDR3 protein: CASSYRASDEQYF

J gene: TRBJ2-1
V gene: TRBV7-9
clone size: NA
D gene: TRBD1
CDR3 DNA: TGTGCCAGCAGCATCGGACAGGGGTTTAATTACAATGAGCAGTTCTTC
CDR3 protein: CASSIGQGFNYNEQFF

J gene: TRBJ1-2
V gene: TRBV27
clone size: NA
D gene: NA
CDR3 DNA: TGTGCCAGCAGTTTTTCCAGGGAACGTCGTGGCTACACCTTC
CDR3 protein: CASSFSRERRGYTF

J gene: TRBJ2-7
V gene: TRBV7-9
clone size: once
D gene: NA
CDR3 DNA: TGTGCCAGCAGCCCCGAAAGGGACAACTCCTACGAGCAGTACTTC
CDR3 protein: CASSPERDNSYEQYF

J gene: TRBJ2-3
V gene: TRBV7-3
clone size: NA
D gene: NA
CDR3 DNA: TGTGCCAGCAGCATCATTCCCGGGGCTGGTACAGATACGCAGTATTTT
CDR3 protein: CASSIIPGAGTDTQYF

J gene: TRBJ2-7
V gene: TRBV29-1
clone size: once
D gene: TRBD2
CDR3 DNA: TGCAGCGTTGAGGGGCTAGCGGGCGACGAGCAGTACTTC
CDR3 protein: CSVEGLAGDEQYF

J gene: TRBJ2-7
V gene: TRBV15
clone size: NA
D gene: NA
CDR3 DNA: TGTGCCACCAGCATATTCAACGAGGCCAGCTCCTACGAGCAGTACTTC
CDR3 protein: CATSIFNEASSYEQYF

J gene: TRBJ1-1
V gene: TRBV5-1
clone size: NA
D gene: TRBD1
CDR3 DNA: TGCGCCAGCAGTAATTTGGGACAGGGCAGTGCTGAAGCTTTCTTT
CDR3 protein: CASSNLGQGSAEAFF

J gene: TRBJ2-7
V gene: TRBV5-4
clone size: NA
D gene: NA
CDR3 DNA: TGTGCCAGCAGCTTGAGCGGGCTCACCTACGAGCAGTACTTC
CDR3 protein: CASSLSGLTYEQYF